This T cell receptor (beta chain) was recovered during a study of blood T cell repertoires in COVID-19. The method was immunoSEQ multiplex PCR; TCRdb's version includes in-frame clones alone and lacks a portion of them. Found here are 250,000 to 300,000 clones, roughly 85% of them singletons; the top ten hold 4% to 6%. This clone was detected only once. The sequence derives from a man aged 50 or older with active or convalescent COVID-19. Specimen: peripheral blood.

Written as DNA, the CDR3 is TGTGCCACCAAGGGGCGCACTAATTCACCCCTCCACTTT. It yields the protein CATKGRTNSPLHF. V usage is TRBV24-1 and J usage is TRBJ1-6, with D possibly being TRBD1 (5 bases). Germline V gives CDR1 KGHDR, CDR2 SFDVKD. The length of the CDR3 is 13 residues. V was trimmed by 8 bases and J by 6 bases, leaving 10 bases between them.